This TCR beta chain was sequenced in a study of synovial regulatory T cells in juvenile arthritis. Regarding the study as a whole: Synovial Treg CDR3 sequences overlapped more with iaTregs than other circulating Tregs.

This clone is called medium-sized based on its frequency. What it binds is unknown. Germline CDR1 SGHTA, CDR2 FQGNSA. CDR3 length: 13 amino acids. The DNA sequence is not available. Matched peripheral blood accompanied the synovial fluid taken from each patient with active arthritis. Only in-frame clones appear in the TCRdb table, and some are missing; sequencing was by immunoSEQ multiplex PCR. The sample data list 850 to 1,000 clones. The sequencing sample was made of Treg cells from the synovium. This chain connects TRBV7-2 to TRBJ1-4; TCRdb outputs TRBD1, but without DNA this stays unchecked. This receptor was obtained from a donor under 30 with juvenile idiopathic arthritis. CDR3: CASSSPGVVELFF.